Each of the 22 T cell receptor beta chains below was sequenced from the same sample in a study of blood T cell repertoires in COVID-19. Assay: immunoSEQ multiplex PCR; the TCRdb copy retains only in-frame clones and omits some. This sample yields about 84,000 clones, of which 83% are seen a single time; 25% to 30% belongs to the top ten. The sequenced material came from peripheral blood. Receptor source: a woman over 75 with acute or convalescent COVID-19.

V gene TRBV4-1 combines with J gene TRBJ2-7, with D possibly matching TRBD2 (5 bases). The germline V gene has CDR1 MGHRA and CDR2 YSYEKL. Trimming took off 1 base at V and 7 bases at J, with 11 bases between the two ends. This CDR3 is 13 amino acids long. CDR3 DNA: TGCGCCAGCAGCCAAGCAAGGGCGGGTGAGCAGTACTTC. Encoded protein: CASSQARAGEQYF.

This clone was detected only once. The chain has TRBV24-1 and TRBJ2-1; TRBD2 matches 10 bases. The CDR3 sequence is 16 residues long. Germline CDR1 KGHDR, CDR2 SFDVKD. Trimming took 4 bases from V and 13 from J; bases not matched to a gene: 15. The CDR3 loop is CATSEGGRAGGQSQFF. Here the CDR3 DNA reads TGTGCCACCAGTGAAGGGGGCAGAGCGGGAGGGCAGTCTCAGTTCTTC.

The rearrangement links TRBV15 to TRBJ2-7; a possible D gene is TRBD1 (5 bases). This CDR3 is 13 amino acids long. V lost 5 bases to trimming and J lost 2 bases, with 10 bases between them. The germline V gene has CDR1 LNHNV and CDR2 YYDKDF (reference sequence). For the CDR3, the DNA is TGTGCCACCAGCGACGACAGACCCTACGAGCAGTACTTC. It translates to CATSDDRPYEQYF.

The CDR3 DNA reads as TGTGCCAGCAGCAAAGGGGTAACTAGCGGGAGTGTCTACGAGCAGTACTTC. As protein: CASSKGVTSGSVYEQYF. The chain is built from TRBV21-1 and TRBJ2-7; the table's TRBD2 call for D was not verified on the DNA. TRBV21-1 is reported as a pseudogene. The CDR3 totals 17 residues.

The rearrangement joins TRBV2 to TRBJ2-3, with 7 bases aligning to TRBD2. Germline loops: CDR1 SNHLY, CDR2 FYNNEI. The CDR3 is 17 residues long. The V gene end was trimmed by 6 bases and the J gene end by 0 bases; junction bases not matched to a gene: 12. DNA for the CDR3: TGTGCCAGCAGGGCGGGACTATCTGACTTTAGCACAGATACGCAGTATTTT. It translates to CASRAGLSDFSTDTQYF.

This clone was counted between two and nine times. CDR3 coding DNA: TGTGCCAGCAGCTTACGGGAAAGTGCCGGGGAGCTGTTTTTT. Amino acids: CASSLRESAGELFF. The chain has TRBV11-2 and TRBJ2-2, with a weak D call TRBD2 (5 bases). V was clipped by 2 bases and J by 6 bases, with 10 bases between them. Germline lookup yields CDR1 SGHAT and CDR2 FQNNGV. This CDR3 has 14 residues.

The rearrangement uses TRBV3-1 (or the pseudogene TRBV3-2) and TRBJ2-6, with TRBD1 identical over 11 bases. J was trimmed by 3 bases and V by 2 bases; bases with no gene match: 3. Germline V gene sequence: CDR1 LGHDT, CDR2 YNNKEL (reference sequence). CDR3 length: 17 residues. In nucleotides, the CDR3 is TGTGCCAGCAGCCAAAGGACAGGGGGCGGTGGGGCCAACGTCCTGACTTTC. This sequence encodes CASSQRTGGGGANVLTF.

V and J are TRBV24-1 and TRBJ2-3; TRBD2 aligns across 12 bases. From germline, CDR1 is KGHDR and CDR2 SFDVKD. Trimming took 1 base from V and 8 from J; bases not matched to a gene: 12. The CDR3 consists of 18 residues. The CDR3 region has the DNA TGTGCCACCAGTGATTTCGGCCTAGCGGGAGGGCCTGGAGTTACGCAGTATTTT. Protein: CATSDFGLAGGPGVTQYF.

J is TRBJ2-5 and V is TRBV2, with 7 bases fitting TRBD1. This CDR3 has 14 residues. J gave up 0 bases and V 9 bases, and 7 bases lay outside the gene matches. Germline V CDR1 and CDR2: SNHLY, FYNNEI. The CDR3 nucleotides are TGTGCCAGTTCGGAGACAGGGAACCAAGAGACCCAGTACTTC. Translating it yields CASSETGNQETQYF.

The gene calls are TRBV4-2 and TRBJ1-3; TRBD1 matches 7 bases. The CDR3 is made up of 17 amino acids. Germline loops: CDR1 LGHNA, CDR2 YNFKEQ. V lost 1 base and J lost 8; bases outside the gene matches: 14. The DNA for the CDR3 is TGTGCCAGCAGCCAAGGCGTGGGAGTGGACAGGAGTTACACCATATATTTT. Residues: CASSQGVGVDRSYTIYF.

This chain connects TRBV6-5 to TRBJ2-7; D perhaps matches TRBD2 (6 bases). The CDR3 has 15 amino acids. CDR1 is MNHEY, CDR2 SVGAGI, per germline. V lost 6 bases and J lost 7, with 22 bases in between. The CDR3 nucleotides are TGTGCCAGCAGGGAGGGGATTGGGTCCCTTTGGGAGCAGTACTTC. This gives the protein CASREGIGSLWEQYF.

This chain uses TRBV6-6 with TRBJ1-4, with D perhaps matching TRBD1 (6 bases). Germline assignment: CDR1 MNHNY and CDR2 SVGAGI (reference sequence). V lost 2 bases and J 7 bases, leaving 17 bases between the germline ends. CDR3 length equals 16 residues. The CDR3 DNA sequence: TGTGCCAGCAGTTACGCCCCCCAACAGGGCGGTGAAAAACTGTTTTTT. It codes for CASSYAPQQGGEKLFF.

This chain links TRBV7-2 with TRBJ2-7, with 7 bases identical to TRBD1. The germline V gene encodes CDR1 SGHTA and CDR2 FQGNSA. The CDR3 loop spans 15 amino acids. V shed 5 bases and J 0 bases; nucleotides not matched to a gene: 7. CDR3 protein: CASSHDRDSSYEQYF. The CDR3 nucleotides are TGTGCCAGCAGCCATGACAGGGACAGCTCCTACGAGCAGTACTTC.

J is TRBJ2-1 and V is TRBV29-1; 8 bases line up with TRBD2. This CDR3 contains 14 residues. Germline V CDR1 and CDR2: SQVTM, ANQGSEA. The ends lost 2 bases at V and 8 bases at J; junction bases unmatched: 8. The CDR3 region is CSVETNSGSDEQFF. DNA for the CDR3: TGCAGCGTTGAAACGAACAGCGGGAGTGATGAGCAGTTCTTC.

This clone has only a few counts. The V gene is TRBV19, the J gene TRBJ1-1, with D tentatively TRBD1 (5 bases). Trimming left V 5 bases short and J 10 bases short, with 17 bases between. This CDR3 contains 13 residues. The germline gives CDR1 LNHDA, CDR2 SQIVND (reference sequence). CDR3 in amino acids: CASSFTGQGGAFF. In nucleotides, the CDR3 is TGTGCCAGTAGTTTTACCGGGCAGGGCGGAGCTTTCTTT.

This clone was detected only a few times. The chain couples TRBV27 to TRBJ2-1; 10 bases match TRBD2. Germline assignment: CDR1 MNHEY and CDR2 SMNVEV (reference sequence). The CDR3 has 16 amino acids. Germline trimming cut 2 bases from V and 8 bases from J; bases unmatched to any gene: 9. The CDR3 DNA is TGTGCCAGCAGTTTACTCAGCGGGAGGGGATTGGATGAGCAGTTCTTC. Translation gives CASSLLSGRGLDEQFF.

The V call is TRBV7-8, the J call TRBJ2-5; D is perhaps TRBD1 (6 bases). Germline V gene lookup returns CDR1 SGHVS and CDR2 FQNEAQ. V shed 3 bases and J shed 5 bases, with 13 bases lying between them. The CDR3 is 14 residues long. CDR3 nucleotides: TGTGCCAGCAGCTTTACCCAGGGGTCTGAGACCCAGTACTTC. Its translation: CASSFTQGSETQYF.

The chain is built from TRBV18 and TRBJ1-4; tentative D call: TRBD1 (6 bases). V lost 6 bases and J 0 bases, leaving 17 bases between the germline ends. The CDR3 spans 17 residues. Per the germline V gene, CDR1 is KGHSH and CDR2 is LQKENI. The CDR3 region is CASSPSGQLATNEKLFF. CDR3 nucleotides: TGTGCCAGCTCCCCCTCCGGACAGCTTGCAACTAATGAAAAACTGTTTTTT. The full variable domain, rest sourced from reference TRBV18 and TRBJ1-4, is NAGVMQNPRHLVRRRGQEARLRCSPMKGHSHVYWYRQLPEEGLKFMVYLQKENIIDESGMPKERFSAEFPKEGPSILRIQQVVRGDSAAYFCASSPSGQLATNEKLFFGSGTQLSVL.

The chain employs TRBV28 and TRBJ2-1, with TRBD2 matching 8 bases. Germline V gives CDR1 MDHEN, CDR2 SYDVKM. With 5 bases clipped from V and 9 bases from J, the junction kept 12 bases outside the gene matches. The CDR3 has 15 amino acids. This CDR3 is CASSPSAGVVSEQFF. CDR3 bases: TGTGCCAGCAGTCCTTCAGCGGGAGTGGTAAGTGAGCAGTTCTTC.

With respect to this clone: The sample contains more than one DNA sequence encoding this CDR3. The chain recombines TRBV18 with TRBJ2-2; TRBD2 might be the D (5 bases). The V end lost 0 bases, the J end lost 5 bases, and 7 bases lay between the germline ends. Germline CDR1 and CDR2: KGHSH and LQKENI. The length of the CDR3 is 14 residues. CDR3: CASSPPTGTGELFF. Written as DNA, the CDR3 is TGTGCCAGCTCACCACCAACGGGAACCGGGGAGCTGTTTTTT. The complete variable domain, with remaining parts taken from reference TRBV18 and TRBJ2-2, reads NAGVMQNPRHLVRRRGQEARLRCSPMKGHSHVYWYRQLPEEGLKFMVYLQKENIIDESGMPKERFSAEFPKEGPSILRIQQVVRGDSAAYFCASSPPTGTGELFFGEGSRLTVL.

V and J are TRBV19 and TRBJ2-1; 8 nucleotides line up with TRBD1. The CDR3 sequence is 17 residues long. Per germline, CDR1 LNHDA and CDR2 SQIVND (reference sequence). J was trimmed by 0 bases and V by 5 bases; bases with no gene match: 9. CDR3 sequence: CASSALRGRSSYNEQFF. The CDR3 coding sequence is TGTGCCAGTAGTGCCCTCAGGGGGCGGAGCTCCTACAATGAGCAGTTCTTC.

The chain links TRBV9 to TRBJ2-1, with 9 bases matching TRBD2. The germline CDR1 and CDR2 sequences are SGDLS and YYNGEE. This CDR3 is built from 15 residues. The V gene end was trimmed by 3 bases and the J gene end by 5 bases; junction bases not matched to a gene: 6. CDR3 amino acids: CASSAIAGAHNEQFF. Here the CDR3 DNA reads TGTGCCAGCAGCGCGATAGCGGGAGCCCACAATGAGCAGTTCTTC.